A single sample gave rise to the 24 T cell receptor beta chains below, sequenced in a study of OX40 agonist ivuxolimab in advanced cancers. TCRdb's copy holds only in-frame clones and misses some; the assay was immunoSEQ multiplex PCR. Here the sample spans 65,000 or so clones, roughly 80% being singletons. Sequencing was performed on CD4+ or CD8+ T cells sorted from blood, taken in a trial of the OX40 agonist ivuxolimab. Receptors originate from an adult with an advanced solid tumor such as melanoma, head and neck, liver or kidney cancer.

CDR3 residues: CASHPGTTMNYEQYF. CDR3 nucleotides: TGTGCCAGCCACCCCGGGACTACGATGAACTACGAGCAGTACTTC. The gene calls are TRBV27 and TRBJ2-5; 7 nucleotides agree with TRBD2. The DNA end favors TRBJ2-7, so the J call may be wrong. There are 15 residues in the CDR3. Per germline, CDR1 MNHEY and CDR2 SMNVEV (reference sequence).

V and J are TRBV7-9 and TRBJ1-2; 7 nucleotides match TRBD1. This CDR3 contains 13 residues. Per germline, CDR1 SEHNR and CDR2 FQNEAQ (reference sequence). The V gene end was trimmed by 4 bases and the J gene end by 4 bases; junction bases not matched to a gene: 3. The CDR3 region has the DNA TGTGCCAGCAGCTACAGGGGAGGCTATGGCTACACCTTC. Protein sequence: CASSYRGGYGYTF.

This clone has a handful of counts. The genes are TRBV4-1 and TRBJ2-1, with TRBD2 identical over 9 bases. Germline CDR1 and CDR2: MGHRA and YSYEKL. The CDR3 runs to 16 residues. J gave up 10 bases and V 3 bases, and 13 bases lay outside the gene matches. The CDR3 nucleotides read TGCGCCAGCAGCCACGAACCCGGGACTAGCTCCTGGGAGCAGTTCTTC. Protein: CASSHEPGTSSWEQFF.

The V call is TRBV18, the J call TRBJ2-3; 7 nucleotides align to TRBD1. The CDR3 is 14 residues long. Trimming cost V 5 bases and J 0 bases; bases outside gene matches: 2. Germline-derived CDR1 and CDR2 are KGHSH and LQKENI. CDR3 sequence reads: CASSDRASTDTQYF. The DNA of the CDR3 is TGTGCCAGCTCAGACAGGGCTAGCACAGATACGCAGTATTTT.

This chain links TRBV6-5 with TRBJ2-7, with 7 bases fitting TRBD2. The CDR3 spans 16 residues. Losses at the gene ends were 0 bases for V and 2 bases for J; bases not matched to a gene: 7. CDR1 and CDR2 (germline): MNHEY, SVGAGI. For the CDR3, the DNA is TGTGCCAGCAGTTACTCGAGGGTACTAGCGCCCTACGAGCAGTACTTC. As protein: CASSYSRVLAPYEQYF.

The chain uses TRBV7-9 and TRBJ2-1; D could derive from TRBD1 or TRBD2 (5 bases each). V lost 1 base, J lost 10 bases, and 11 bases lay in between. Germline V CDR1 and CDR2: SEHNR, FQNEAQ (reference sequence). There are 13 residues in the CDR3. CDR3 protein: CASSLETGREQFF. CDR3 nucleotides: TGTGCCAGCAGCTTAGAAACGGGGCGAGAGCAGTTCTTC.

This chain connects TRBV9 to TRBJ2-6; 7 nucleotides agree with TRBD1. The CDR3 runs 17 residues. V was clipped by 4 bases and J by 0 bases; unmatched bases: 7. The germline V gene encodes CDR1 SGDLS and CDR2 YYNGEE. Here the CDR3 reads CASSPPPGGSGANVLTF. CDR3 DNA sequence: TGTGCCAGCAGCCCCCCCCCAGGGGGCTCTGGGGCCAACGTCCTGACTTTC.

This chain connects TRBV7-9 to TRBJ1-2, with TRBD1 identical over 7 bases. J gave up 5 bases and V 5 bases, and 14 bases lay outside the gene matches. The CDR3 covers 16 residues. CDR1 is SEHNR, CDR2 FQNEAQ, per germline (reference sequence). This CDR3 reads CASSQGVAKISYGYTF. DNA of the CDR3: TGTGCCAGCAGCCAGGGGGTTGCGAAAATAAGTTATGGCTACACCTTC.

This chain links TRBV5-1 with TRBJ1-5; 8 bases are a match to TRBD1. The CDR3 length is 15 residues. Germline CDR1 reads SGHRS; CDR2 reads YFSETQ. J was trimmed by 5 bases and V by 2 bases; bases with no gene match: 6. CDR3: CASSFAGGMYQPQHF. The CDR3 DNA follows: TGCGCCAGCAGCTTCGCAGGGGGCATGTATCAGCCCCAGCATTTT.

This chain links TRBV5-1 with TRBJ2-1; a weak D match, TRBD1 (5 bases). V was shortened by 4 bases and J by 10 bases, with 15 bases between the two germline ends. The CDR3 runs 13 residues. CDR1 and CDR2 (germline): SGHRS, YFSETQ. Here the CDR3 reads CASSPTEAAEQFF. The CDR3 DNA reads TGCGCCAGCAGCCCGACAGAGGCCGCCGAGCAGTTCTTC.

The chain couples TRBV5-1 to TRBJ2-1; the match to TRBD2 covers 7 bases. The CDR3 covers 16 residues. The germline V gene has CDR1 SGHRS and CDR2 YFSETQ. V trimming: 2 bases; J trimming: 3 bases; junction bases outside the gene matches: 8. This chain's CDR3 is CASSLTSVLGYNEQFF. In DNA form, the CDR3 reads TGCGCCAGCAGCTTAACTAGCGTTTTAGGCTACAATGAGCAGTTCTTC.

The chain combines TRBV5-4 with TRBJ2-1, with 11 bases aligning to TRBD2. Germline loops: CDR1 SGHNT, CDR2 YYREEE (reference sequence). CDR3 length: 16 amino acids. V lost 5 bases, J lost 3 bases, and 7 bases stayed unmatched. CDR3 DNA: TGTGCCAGCAGATCGGGGGGACTAGCGGACTACAATGAGCAGTTCTTC. Its translation: CASRSGGLADYNEQFF.

The chain carries TRBV27 and TRBJ1-3; D is undetermined. The CDR3 spans 14 residues. Trimming shortened V by 8 bases and J by 4 bases, and 15 bases separated the two germline ends. CDR1 and CDR2 (germline): MNHEY, SMNVEV (reference sequence). The CDR3 DNA follows: TGTGCCAGCCGGACGGGGTTTGCGGGAAACACCATATATTTT. Translating it yields CASRTGFAGNTIYF.

The chain uses TRBV10-2 and TRBJ2-7; 12 bases agree with TRBD2. V trimming: 6 bases; J trimming: 4 bases; junction bases outside the gene matches: 10. The CDR3 is 16 amino acids. Germline V lookup: CDR1 WSHSY, CDR2 SAAADI. For the CDR3, the DNA is TGCGCCAGCAGCGGGTCTAGCGGGAGGGTTCGGTACGAGCAGTACTTC. Translated, it gives CASSGSSGRVRYEQYF.

The chain joins TRBV23-1 to TRBJ2-5; 9 nucleotides align to TRBD1. TRBV23-1 is placed among ORFs of uncertain function. This CDR3 region has 20 residues. V lost 0 bases to trimming and J lost 6 bases; unmatched junction nucleotides: 20. The CDR3 DNA reads TGCGCCAGCAGTCAATCCCTGCAGTTGCCCGTTAAAGACAGGGGGAAGACCCAGTACTTC. Its protein product is CASSQSLQLPVKDRGKTQYF.

This sequence joins TRBV25-1 and TRBJ2-1, with D uncertain. CDR1 and CDR2 from the germline V gene are MGHDK and SYGVNS. The CDR3 totals 15 residues. V lost 3 bases and J 5 bases, leaving 14 bases between the germline ends. CDR3 residues: CASSDYVGSNNEQFF. CDR3 DNA sequence: TGTGCCAGCAGTGACTATGTAGGGTCGAACAATGAGCAGTTCTTC.

The gene calls are TRBV30 and TRBJ1-6; 8 nucleotides align to TRBD1. The germline V gene encodes CDR1 GTSNPN and CDR2 SVGIG (reference sequence). The CDR3 totals 13 residues. CDR3 nucleotide sequence: TGTGCTGCCGCAGGACAGGGAAATTCACCCCTCCACTTT. Translated, it gives CAAAGQGNSPLHF. Looking up the rest from reference TRBV30 and TRBJ1-6 gives the full variable domain: SQTIHQWPATLVQPVGSPLSLECTVEGTSNPNLYWYRQAAGRGLQLLFYSVGIGQISSEVPQNLSASRPQDRQFILSSKKLLLSDSGFYLCAAAGQGNSPLHFGNGTRLTVT.

The V call is TRBV5-6, the J call TRBJ2-2; D uncertain. CDR1 and CDR2 from the germline V gene are SGHDT and YYEEEE. CDR3 length: 12 amino acids. Deletions cut 3 bases from V and 5 bases from J, with 5 bases between. DNA for the CDR3: TGTGCCAGCAGCTCCTTTACCGGGGAGCTGTTTTTT. This sequence encodes CASSSFTGELFF.

The gene calls are TRBV11-3 and TRBJ1-1; D is ambiguous. Trimming took 0 bases from V and 8 from J, leaving 10 bases between them. CDR1 and CDR2 (germline): SGHNT, YENEEA. The CDR3 has 13 residues. The CDR3 nucleotides read TGTGCCAGCAGCTTAGATCAAGAGTTGGAAGCTTTCTTT. Its protein is CASSLDQELEAFF. The full variable domain, with the rest looked up from reference TRBV11-3 and TRBJ1-1, is EAGVVQSPRYKIIEKKQPVAFWCNPISGHNTLYWYLQNLGQGPELLIRYENEEAVDDSQLPKDRFSAERLKGVDSTLKIQPAELGDSAVYLCASSLDQELEAFFGQGTRLTVV.

This sequence joins TRBV4-1 and TRBJ1-2; the D gene is possibly TRBD1 (5 bases). CDR3 length: 16 residues. Germline lookup yields CDR1 MGHRA and CDR2 YSYEKL. The germline V and J ends were trimmed by 2 bases and 3 bases, with 16 bases remaining between them. In nucleotides, the CDR3 is TGCGCCAGCAGCCAAAAATCAGGGAGAGGGGACTATGGCTACACCTTC. Residues: CASSQKSGRGDYGYTF.

The chain uses TRBV15 and TRBJ2-7, with 7 bases that match TRBD2. With 5 bases clipped from V and 4 bases from J, the junction kept 11 bases outside the gene matches. CDR1 and CDR2 from the germline V gene are LNHNV and YYDKDF (reference sequence). The CDR3 spans 15 residues. The CDR3: CATSRPSGAVYEQYF. Here the CDR3 DNA reads TGTGCCACCAGCCGCCCTAGCGGAGCGGTGTACGAGCAGTACTTC.

This chain joins TRBV7-9 and TRBJ2-1; TRBD1 agrees at 12 bases. This CDR3 spans 14 amino acids. Germline-derived CDR1 and CDR2 are SEHNR and FQNEAQ (reference sequence). V gave up 5 bases and J gave up 9 bases; unmatched junction bases: 5. As DNA, the CDR3 is TGTGCCAGCAGCCCCGGGACAGGGGGCTTTGAGCAGTTCTTC. Protein: CASSPGTGGFEQFF.

A few counts support this clone. The junction departs from germline at one end; a sequencing error may be responsible. The chain employs TRBV7-7 and TRBJ2-3; 10 bases fit TRBD2. The length of the CDR3 is 16 residues. Germline V lookup: CDR1 SSHAT, CDR2 FNYEAQ (reference sequence). This CDR3 reads CASSLGAGGITDTQYF. CDR3 nucleotides: TGTGCTAGCAGCTTAGGAGCGGGAGGGATCACAGATACGCAGTATTTT. Filled out from reference TRBV7-7 and TRBJ2-3, the complete variable domain reads GAGVSQSPRYKVTKRGQDVTLRCDPISSHATLYWYQQALGQGPEFLTYFNYEAQPDKSGLPSDRFSAERPEGSISTLTIQRTEQRDSAMYRCASSLGAGGITDTQYFGPGTRLTVL.

The chain recombines TRBV5-6 with TRBJ2-1; no definite D call. V shed 2 bases and J shed 0 bases, with 6 bases lying between them. The CDR3 runs to 14 residues. CDR1 and CDR2 (germline): SGHDT, YYEEEE. The CDR3 reads CASSLGGSYNEQFF. CDR3 in DNA: TGTGCCAGCAGCTTAGGCGGCTCCTACAATGAGCAGTTCTTC.